The 10 T cell receptor beta chains below all came from one sample that was sequenced in a study of T cell responses to AZD1222 COVID-19 vaccine. Repertoires were generated with immunoSEQ multiplex PCR, while TCRdb's copy carries only in-frame clones and drops some. The sample includes about 140,000 clones. Sequenced input: peripheral blood. The origin of the receptors is an adult in good health.

The rearrangement uses TRBV6-5 and TRBJ2-2; the D is unclear. The CDR3 has 15 residues. Looked up from germline, CDR1 is MNHEY and CDR2 is SVGAGI. V lost 2 bases and J 1 base, leaving 8 bases between the germline ends. DNA of the CDR3: TGTGCCAGCAGTTACCAGAGAGGGAACACCGGGGAGCTGTTTTTT. Translation gives CASSYQRGNTGELFF.

CDR3 coding DNA: TGTGCCAGCAGCAAAACTTACTCCGACTATGGCTACACCTTC. It translates to CASSKTYSDYGYTF. This rearrangement joins TRBV6-5 to TRBJ1-2, with D uncertain. The length of the CDR3 is 14 residues. V lost 6 bases to trimming and J lost 3 bases, with 14 bases between them. The germline V gene encodes CDR1 MNHEY and CDR2 SVGAGI.

The chain joins TRBV7-9 to TRBJ2-5, with 7 bases identical to TRBD1. The germline CDR1 and CDR2 sequences are SEHNR and FQNEAQ (reference sequence). The CDR3 is made up of 16 amino acids. The trim removed 5 bases at V and 2 bases at J, leaving 11 bases unmatched. This CDR3 reads CASSPNRGYPQETQYF. The CDR3, as DNA: TGTGCCAGCAGCCCCAACAGGGGCTACCCTCAAGAGACCCAGTACTTC.

The chain has TRBV30 and TRBJ2-7, with 7 bases lining up with TRBD1. The germline V gene has CDR1 GTSNPN and CDR2 SVGIG (reference sequence). The CDR3 spans 14 residues. V lost 2 bases and J lost 1; bases outside the gene matches: 5. CDR3 sequence (DNA): TGTGCCTGGAGTAACGACAGGGCTTCCTACGAGCAGTACTTC. Translation gives CAWSNDRASYEQYF.

V gene TRBV5-1 combines with J gene TRBJ1-3; TRBD1 might be the D (5 bases). This CDR3 region has 16 residues. Trimming cost V 0 bases and J 1 base, with 11 bases left between them. In germline, CDR1 is SGHRS, CDR2 YFSETQ. The CDR3 sequence: CASSLGGAGSGNTIYF. CDR3 nucleotides: TGCGCCAGCAGCTTGGGGGGAGCAGGGTCTGGAAACACCATATATTTT.

The rearrangement uses TRBV5-8 and TRBJ2-1, with D maybe TRBD2 (5 bases). V was trimmed by 3 bases and J by 2 bases, leaving 9 bases between them. The germline V gene has CDR1 SGHTS and CDR2 YDEGEE. The CDR3 is 14 residues long. The CDR3 DNA sequence: TGTGCCAGCAGCTGGGAGACGGCCTACAATGAGCAGTTCTTC. Translated: CASSWETAYNEQFF.

J is TRBJ2-7 and V is TRBV9; 9 bases agree with TRBD1. The J segment lost 6 bases and the V segment lost 0 bases, leaving 7 bases of the junction unmatched. In germline, CDR1 is SGDLS, CDR2 YYNGEE. CDR3 size: 15 residues. CDR3 sequence reads: CASSVDRDRVGEQYF. The CDR3 DNA is TGTGCCAGCAGCGTAGACCGGGACAGGGTAGGCGAGCAGTACTTC.

The rearrangement uses TRBV7-2 and TRBJ2-3, with 9 bases aligning to TRBD2. The CDR3 totals 19 residues. Germline V gives CDR1 SGHTA, CDR2 FQGNSA. V lost 7 bases and J lost 3; bases outside the gene matches: 20. The CDR3 sequence: CASIDPVLAGLQGTDTQYF. DNA of the CDR3: TGTGCCAGCATCGACCCGGTTCTAGCGGGGCTCCAGGGGACAGATACGCAGTATTTT.

CDR3 protein: CASSFFPYGAGEDRSQETQYF. The CDR3 coding sequence is TGCGCCAGCAGCTTTTTCCCTTACGGGGCAGGGGAAGATCGGAGCCAAGAGACCCAGTACTTC. The V call is TRBV5-1, the J call TRBJ2-5; a possible D gene is TRBD1 (6 bases). From germline, CDR1 is SGHRS and CDR2 YFSETQ. V was pared by 2 bases and J by 1 base, with 30 bases between. This CDR3 contains 21 residues.

The chain carries TRBV30 and TRBJ2-3; a weak D match, TRBD2 (7 bases). This CDR3 spans 14 amino acids. Germline CDR1 is GTSNPN and CDR2 is SVGIG (reference sequence). Trimming stripped 0 bases from V and 4 bases from J, with 11 bases between. The chain's CDR3 is CAWSVGGAADTQYF. The CDR3 DNA reads TGTGCCTGGAGTGTAGGGGGGGCCGCAGATACGCAGTATTTT.